This T cell receptor beta chain was documented in a study of long-term antiretroviral therapy in people with HIV (dated by TCRdb to between 2021 and 2024). Study-level background: Collection of the earliest samples took place about a decade ahead of the 2015 WHO recommendation for immediate ART, at a time when ART was typically delayed until CD4 counts fell. No cross-contamination during QIAcube processing turned up in test extractions that ran a monoclonal T-cell line alongside about 35 polyclonal samples. This retrospective serial study examined whether starting ART and sustained HIV suppression were associated with changes in the composition and diversity of the TRB repertoire in peripheral blood. The cohort contributed about 190 cryopreserved PBMC samples from 30 to 35 adults with confirmed HIV infection, collected serially over a mean of about 6 years (range 1-12). Of the roughly 30 participants with HIV, some 12 were female.

Sequencing of the TRB variable region was done with the immunoSEQ hsTCRB v3.0 assay at survey level resolution. TRB sequencing targeted a depth of about 35,000-50,000 T-cell genomes per sample. Pooled TRB libraries were sequenced on an Illumina MiSeq with a v3 150-cycle kit. The source study handled its data this way. Repertoire analysis was performed in R inside a reproducible Nextflow workflow that covered QC, data transformation and analysis. Custom analyses were implemented in LymphoSeq2, an R package for AIRR-Seq data exploration. Several samples yielding fewer than 5000 total TRB sequences were excluded, leaving more than 150 analyzed HIV repertoires. Of the 180 to 200 retained HIV repertoires, about 60 were collected before and around 130 after ART initiation. Repertoires were downsampled to 5000 TRB nucleotide sequences, and summary statistics were averaged over 100 downsampling iterations. TRB sequences were retained for analysis only if CDR3 regions of at least seven amino acids were present. Two measures captured diversity: a Shannon entropy-derived clonality score and the Gini coefficient. In repertoire networks, the top 5000 CDR3 amino acid sequences were linked whenever an edit distance of one separated two sequences. For TRB CDR3 amino acid sequences, GLIPH2 was used to predict antigen specificity groups and MHC restriction. CDR3 amino acid sequences were matched against VDJdb and McPAS-TCR to flag known CMV, EBV, HIV or tissue antigen associations. Pre-ART, post-ART and control groups were compared with Wilcoxon signed-rank tests and Holm-Bonferroni correction. TCRdb limited this immuneACCESS table to in-frame rearrangements with V and J called. A share of clones is missing; checked studies link under half to unresolved V genes, and the rest is unexplained. The V and J calls and clone size are taken from that table; D and trimming were inferred from the DNA. The sample includes roughly 18,000 clones, with 91% observed a single time. 9.5% to 10% of the sample goes to the ten largest clones.

To be included, a participant needed at least one PBMC sample from before ART initiation plus at least two post-ART samples. Every participant with HIV received treatment in the United States of America. Before DNA extraction, cryopreserved samples containing roughly 1-11 million PBMC were thawed and washed. At the time of the earliest PBMC sample for each participant with HIV, ages ranged from about 23 to 60 years. Per participant, PBMC samples came from 1-4 timepoints prior to ART initiation and 2-8 timepoints following ART initiation, for a median of 7 samples. Serial HIV viral load, CD4+ T-cell count, ART history and demographic data were obtained for every participant. A Qiagen kit on a QIAcube was used to extract genomic DNA from unsorted PBMC, with samples processed in batches of 12. Points the paper makes about the study in general: The repertoire was dominated across all time points by expanded TRB clones identified before ART initiation, although this dominance was seen to fluctuate and to decrease in many PLHIV after ART. No data were available on ART adherence, viral resistance or therapy changes, limiting inferences about post-ART repertoire changes. Samples dated from the mid-2000s to the late 2010s, and the ART regimens used may be less effective than current ones. HIV repertoires had narrower CDR3 length ranges than controls, and the network structure suggested an antigen-experienced repertoire that shifted only slightly toward naive after ART. Because cell numbers in pre-ART samples were limited, unsorted PBMC were profiled instead of sorted CD4+ and CD8+ T cells. Starting ART was linked to a significant rise in TRB diversity, yet even after long-term ART the diversity remained significantly lower than in transplant donor controls. Since PBMC availability was limited, sequencing covered only the TCR beta chain, with no alpha chain pairing.

With respect to this clone: The specificity of this receptor is unknown. No qualities accompany the bases; no much larger clone lies one base away.

The CDR3, from cysteine to phenylalanine, totals 15 residues. Only the CDR3 DNA stays, 45 bases, in frame from base 1. The V and J ends are trimmed by 1 base and 2 bases, leaving 12 bases between them. CDR1 and CDR2 (SGHTS, YDEGEE) derive from the germline V gene. The sequence joins TRBV5-8 to TRBJ2-5; a confident D gene designation cannot be given. The sample in question was unsorted PBMCs, obtained 3 years after starting antiretroviral therapy. This TCR was sampled from a man aged 45-65 years with HIV. The DNA reads TGTGCCAGCAGCTTGTTCCGGCTGAGACAAGAGACCCAGTACTTC. The encoded protein is CASSLFRLRQETQYF.